The 12 T cell receptor beta chains below come from one sample, sequenced in a study of blood T cell repertoires in COVID-19. Measured with immunoSEQ multiplex PCR; TCRdb has only the in-frame clones, and not every one. The sample has 150,000 to 200,000 clones, about 90% seen once; the top ten hold roughly 9.8%. Sequences were obtained from peripheral blood. These receptors all come from a woman between 55 and 75 years old with COVID-19, enrolled during active disease.

This clone showed up just once. This CDR3 reads CASSDRVHGANYGYTF. In nucleotides, the CDR3 is TGTGCCAGCAGCGACAGGGTCCATGGGGCTAACTATGGCTACACCTTC. This rearrangement joins TRBV21-1 to TRBJ1-2; the listed D gene, TRBD1, was not tested against the DNA. TRBV21-1 constitutes a pseudogene. This CDR3 comprises 16 residues.

The CDR3 coding sequence is TGTGCCAGCAGCCAACAGGGGGCGCCCTACGAGCAGTACTTC. Protein product: CASSQQGAPYEQYF. The chain is built from TRBV5-4 and TRBJ2-7; 9 nucleotides align to TRBD1. The V gene's germline CDR1 is SGHNT and CDR2 YYREEE (reference sequence). The CDR3 consists of 14 residues. V dropped 4 bases and J dropped 2; count of bases not matched to a gene: 4.

The chain is built from TRBV11-3 and TRBJ1-1, with a weak D call TRBD1 (5 bases). Germline CDR1 is SGHNT and CDR2 is YENEEA. Between the trimmed V and J ends, which lost 5 bases and 0 bases, there was a span of 13 bases. The CDR3 runs to 15 residues. The CDR3 nucleotides read TGTGCCAGCAGCGTTCATGGGGCCATGAACACTGAAGCTTTCTTT. Translation: CASSVHGAMNTEAFF.

CDR3 amino acids: CASSLFGGQTNTGELFF. The CDR3 coding sequence is TGTGCCAGCAGCTTGTTCGGGGGACAGACGAACACCGGGGAGCTGTTTTTT. The chain uses TRBV11-2 and TRBJ2-2; the D gene is possibly TRBD1 (7 bases). V was shortened by 3 bases and J by 0 bases, with 14 bases between the two germline ends. The CDR3 contains 17 residues. Germline-derived CDR1 and CDR2 are SGHAT and FQNNGV.

There are a few counts of this clone. The CDR3 loop is CASSNLPANYGYTF. The CDR3 DNA sequence: TGTGCCAGCAGCAATCTTCCAGCTAACTATGGCTACACCTTC. The chain joins TRBV21-1 to TRBJ1-2; TRBD1, the table's D call, lacks a check against the DNA. TRBV21-1 is deemed a pseudogene. The CDR3 spans 14 residues.

The chain links TRBV6-5 to TRBJ1-1; D is uncertain. The length of the CDR3 is 16 residues. Germline CDR1 and CDR2: MNHEY and SVGAGI. The V and J ends lost 2 bases and 0 bases respectively, with 13 bases between them. The CDR3 DNA reads as TGTGCCAGCAGTTACCTCTCGTTACACATGAACACTGAAGCTTTCTTT. It translates to CASSYLSLHMNTEAFF.

This rearrangement joins TRBV19 to TRBJ1-2; D ambiguous. V was cut by 1 base and J by 2 bases, with 8 bases left in between. The CDR3 extends over 14 amino acids. Germline lookup yields CDR1 LNHDA and CDR2 SQIVND (reference sequence). CDR3 amino acids: CASSIGPGNYGYTF. CDR3 DNA: TGTGCCAGTAGTATAGGACCAGGCAACTATGGCTACACCTTC.

The rearrangement joins TRBV15 to TRBJ2-5; TRBD2 is a possible D gene (5 bases). V lost 1 base, J lost 2 bases, and 14 bases lay in between. CDR1 LNHNV and CDR2 YYDKDF come from the germline V gene (reference sequence). The CDR3 totals 16 residues. CDR3 DNA: TGTGCCACCAGCAGAGGGATGGGGAGAGGGCAAGAGACCCAGTACTTC. Residues: CATSRGMGRGQETQYF.

The chain uses TRBV28 and TRBJ1-1; a weak D match, TRBD1 (5 bases). The CDR3 runs 11 residues. Trimming shortened V by 2 bases and J by 8 bases, and 6 bases separated the two germline ends. The germline gives CDR1 MDHEN, CDR2 SYDVKM. CDR3 nucleotide sequence: TGTGCCAGCAGTTTAGGGGGGGAAGCTTTCTTT. Its protein is CASSLGGEAFF. Looking up the rest from reference TRBV28 and TRBJ1-1 gives the full variable domain: DVKVTQSSRYLVKRTGEKVFLECVQDMDHENMFWYRQDPGLGLRLIYFSYDVKMKEKGDIPEGYSVSREKKERFSLILESASTNQTSMYLCASSLGGEAFFGQGTRLTVV.

V and J are TRBV14 and TRBJ1-5; TRBD1 agrees at 7 bases. The CDR3 runs 13 residues. CDR1 and CDR2 from the germline V gene are SGHDN and FVKESK. V dropped 8 bases and J dropped 6; count of bases not matched to a gene: 7. CDR3 loop: CASSKGAGQPQHF. CDR3 bases: TGTGCCAGCTCAAAGGGGGCAGGTCAGCCCCAGCATTTT. Based on the CDR3 plus reference TRBV14 and TRBJ1-5, the full variable domain is EAGVTQFPSHSVIEKGQTVTLRCDPISGHDNLYWYRRVMGKEIKFLLHFVKESKQDESGMPNNRFLAERTGGTYSTLKVQPAELEDSGVYFCASSKGAGQPQHFGDGTRLSIL.

The chain uses TRBV30 and TRBJ1-6, with TRBD1 identical over 7 bases. V was pared by 4 bases and J by 7 bases, with 4 bases of the junction left unmatched. The CDR3 extends over 13 amino acids. CDR1 GTSNPN and CDR2 SVGIG come from the germline V gene (reference sequence). CDR3 loop: CAWTSGQNSPLHF. In nucleotides, the CDR3 is TGTGCCTGGACATCGGGACAGAATTCACCCCTCCACTTT.

CDR3 in amino acids: CASSIGQDHNYGYTF. The CDR3, as DNA: TGTGCCAGTAGTATAGGACAGGACCATAACTATGGCTACACCTTC. The chain carries TRBV19 and TRBJ1-2, with D perhaps matching TRBD1 (6 bases). V shed 1 base and J shed 1 base, with 10 bases lying between them. CDR3 length: 15 residues. Germline CDR1 and CDR2: LNHDA and SQIVND (reference sequence).